This TCR beta chain is drawn from a study of T cells after yellow fever vaccination. On the study more broadly: Each low-cell-number fraction was prepared by means of SMART-Seq v4 Ultra Low Input. Study-wide results and caveats: Within FACS-sorted repertoires, abundant clonotypes contaminating from the bulk population could be present.

Worth noting for this clonotype: What it binds is not known.

Researchers made TCR cDNA using 5'RACE template switching, and this step added a universal primer site and UMIs. MiXCR, applied by TCRdb to the 5' RACE reads, yields one record per CDR3 protein. Among just under 600,000 distinct CDR3 sequences listed, roughly 13% were seen once. This CDR3 is 15 amino acids long. This clonotype was sampled from a man in his thirties or forties who received the YFV17D yellow fever vaccine. V usage is TRBV21-1 and J usage is TRBJ1-1; TRBD1, the table's D call, lacks a check against the DNA. TRBV21-1 is a pseudogene locus. The material sequenced was PBMCs, taken on the day of the yellow fever booster vaccination. This CDR3 is CASSPRTAEKTEAFF. Here the CDR3 DNA reads TGTGCCAGCAGCCCCCGGACAGCCGAGAAAACTGAAGCTTTCTTT.